This entry concerns a single T cell receptor beta chain. The V and J ends lost 3 bases and 7 bases, in that order; junction bases with no gene match: 7. This CDR3 spans 15 amino acids. Germline CDR1 and CDR2: SEHNR and FQNEAQ (reference sequence). This entry is derived from a study of shared clonotypes between healthy human individuals. Profiled with immunoSEQ multiplex PCR; TCRdb holds only in-frame clones, not every one. The sample consists of roughly 1,600,000 clones, approximately 98.5% of them appearing once. The source material was naive CD4+ T cells sorted from blood. Subset of the sample: CD45RA+ positively selected. This clonotype was obtained from a young man in good health. This chain links TRBV7-9 with TRBJ2-1, with TRBD2 identical over 9 bases. CDR3 loop: CASSFSGSGGNEQFF. CDR3 bases: TGTGCCAGCAGCTTTAGCGGGAGCGGGGGGAATGAGCAGTTCTTC. The whole variable domain, remainder taken from reference TRBV7-9 and TRBJ2-1, is DTGVSQNPRHKITKRGQNVTFRCDPISEHNRLYWYRQTLGQGPEFLTYFQNEAQLEKSRLLSDRFSAERPKGSFSTLEIQRTEQGDSAMYLCASSFSGSGGNEQFFGPGTRLTVL.